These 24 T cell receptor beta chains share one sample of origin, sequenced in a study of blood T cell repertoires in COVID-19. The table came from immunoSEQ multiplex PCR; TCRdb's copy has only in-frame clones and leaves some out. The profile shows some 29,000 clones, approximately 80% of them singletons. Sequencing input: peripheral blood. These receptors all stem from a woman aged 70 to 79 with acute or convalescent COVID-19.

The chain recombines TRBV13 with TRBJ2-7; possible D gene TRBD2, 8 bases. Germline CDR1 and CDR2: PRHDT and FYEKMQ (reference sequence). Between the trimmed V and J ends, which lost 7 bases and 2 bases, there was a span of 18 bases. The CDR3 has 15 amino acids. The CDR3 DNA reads TGTGCCAGCACCGCGAGGGGGCGGGGGGCCTACGAGCAGTACTTC. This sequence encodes CASTARGRGAYEQYF.

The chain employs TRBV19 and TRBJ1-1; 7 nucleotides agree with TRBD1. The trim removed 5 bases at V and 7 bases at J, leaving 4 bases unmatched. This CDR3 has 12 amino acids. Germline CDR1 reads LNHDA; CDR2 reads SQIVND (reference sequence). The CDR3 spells CASSYRGGEAFF. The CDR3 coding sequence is TGTGCCAGTAGTTACAGGGGTGGTGAAGCTTTCTTT.

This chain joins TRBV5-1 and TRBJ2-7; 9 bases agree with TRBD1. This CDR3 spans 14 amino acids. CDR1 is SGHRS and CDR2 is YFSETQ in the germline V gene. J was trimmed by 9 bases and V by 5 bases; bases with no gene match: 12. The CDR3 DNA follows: TGCGCCAGCAGACCCGGGACAGGGAGCCTAGGGCAGTACTTC. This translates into CASRPGTGSLGQYF.

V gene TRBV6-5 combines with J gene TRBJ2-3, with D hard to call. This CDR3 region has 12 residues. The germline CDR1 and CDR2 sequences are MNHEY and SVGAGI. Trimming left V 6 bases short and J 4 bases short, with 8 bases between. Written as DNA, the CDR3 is TGTGCCAGCAGCGCGTCGGCAGATACGCAGTATTTT. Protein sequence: CASSASADTQYF.

For the CDR3, the DNA is TGTGCCAGCAGCTTAGCTGGTTTTGCGGGAGAAGATACGCAGTATTTT. Translated, it gives CASSLAGFAGEDTQYF. The chain uses TRBV7-9 and TRBJ2-3, with 7 bases aligning to TRBD2. Trimming at V came to 0 bases and at J to 5 bases, leaving 8 bases not matched to a gene. Germline CDR1 SEHNR, CDR2 FQNEAQ (reference sequence). CDR3 size: 16 residues.

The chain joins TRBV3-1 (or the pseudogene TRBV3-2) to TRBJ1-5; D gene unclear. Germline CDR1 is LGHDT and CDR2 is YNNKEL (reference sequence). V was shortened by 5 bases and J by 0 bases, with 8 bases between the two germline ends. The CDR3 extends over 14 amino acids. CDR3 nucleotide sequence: TGTGCCAGCAGCAGGACTGATAGCAATCAGCCCCAGCATTTT. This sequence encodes CASSRTDSNQPQHF.

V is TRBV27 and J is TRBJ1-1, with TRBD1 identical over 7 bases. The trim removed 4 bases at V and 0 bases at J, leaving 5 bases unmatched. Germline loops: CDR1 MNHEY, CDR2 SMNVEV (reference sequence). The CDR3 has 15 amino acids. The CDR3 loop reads CASSYRGGVNTEAFF. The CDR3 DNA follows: TGTGCCAGCAGTTACAGGGGCGGGGTGAACACTGAAGCTTTCTTT.

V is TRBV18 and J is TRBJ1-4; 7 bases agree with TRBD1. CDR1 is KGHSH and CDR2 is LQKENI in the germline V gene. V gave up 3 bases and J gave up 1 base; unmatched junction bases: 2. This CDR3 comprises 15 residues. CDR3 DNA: TGTGCCAGCTCACCGGACAGGAAAACTAATGAAAAACTGTTTTTT. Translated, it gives CASSPDRKTNEKLFF.

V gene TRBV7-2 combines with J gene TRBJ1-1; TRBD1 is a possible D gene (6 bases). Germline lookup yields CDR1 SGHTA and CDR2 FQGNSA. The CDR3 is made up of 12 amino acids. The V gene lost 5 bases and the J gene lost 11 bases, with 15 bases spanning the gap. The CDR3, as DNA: TGTGCCAGCAGCCGGACTTCAGGGGCGGCTTTCTTT. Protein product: CASSRTSGAAFF.

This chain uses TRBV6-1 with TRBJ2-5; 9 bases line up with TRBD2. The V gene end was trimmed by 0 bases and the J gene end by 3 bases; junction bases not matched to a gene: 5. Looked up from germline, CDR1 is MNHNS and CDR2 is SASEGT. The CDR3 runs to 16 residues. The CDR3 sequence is CASSEASLAGKETQYF. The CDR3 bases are TGTGCCAGCAGTGAAGCTTCGCTAGCGGGAAAAGAGACCCAGTACTTC.

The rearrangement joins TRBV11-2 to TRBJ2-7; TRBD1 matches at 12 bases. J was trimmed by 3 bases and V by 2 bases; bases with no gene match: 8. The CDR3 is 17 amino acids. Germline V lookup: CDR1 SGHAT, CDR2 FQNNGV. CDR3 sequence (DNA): TGTGCCAGCAGCTTAACGGGCGGGACAGGGGGCTACTACGAGCAGTACTTC. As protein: CASSLTGGTGGYYEQYF.

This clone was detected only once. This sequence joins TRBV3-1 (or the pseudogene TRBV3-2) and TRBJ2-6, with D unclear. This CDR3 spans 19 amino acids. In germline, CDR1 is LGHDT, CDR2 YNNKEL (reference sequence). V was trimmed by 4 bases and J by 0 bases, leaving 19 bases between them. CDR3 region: CASSLGWADSRSGANVLTF. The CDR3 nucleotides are TGTGCCAGCAGCCTGGGTTGGGCAGATTCTCGCTCTGGGGCCAACGTCCTGACTTTC.

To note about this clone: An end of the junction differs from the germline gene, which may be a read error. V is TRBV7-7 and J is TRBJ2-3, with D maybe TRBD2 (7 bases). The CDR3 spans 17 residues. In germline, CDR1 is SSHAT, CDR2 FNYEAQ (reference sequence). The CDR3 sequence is CASSLRPTSRGTDTQYF. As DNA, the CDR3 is TGTGCTAGCAGCTTACGGCCGACTAGCAGGGGAACTGATACGCAGTATTTT.

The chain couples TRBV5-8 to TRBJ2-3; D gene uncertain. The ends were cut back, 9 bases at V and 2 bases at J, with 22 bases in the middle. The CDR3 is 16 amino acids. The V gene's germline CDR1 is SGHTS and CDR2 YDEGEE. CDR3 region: CATEEWASPSTDTQYF. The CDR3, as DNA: TGTGCCACTGAAGAGTGGGCAAGTCCGTCCACAGATACGCAGTATTTT.

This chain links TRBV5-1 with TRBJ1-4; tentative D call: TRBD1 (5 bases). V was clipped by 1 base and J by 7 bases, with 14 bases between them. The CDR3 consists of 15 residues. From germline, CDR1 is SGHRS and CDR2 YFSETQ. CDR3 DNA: TGCGCCAGCAGCTTGATGTCCGGCGGGGGTGAAAAACTGTTTTTT. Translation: CASSLMSGGGEKLFF.

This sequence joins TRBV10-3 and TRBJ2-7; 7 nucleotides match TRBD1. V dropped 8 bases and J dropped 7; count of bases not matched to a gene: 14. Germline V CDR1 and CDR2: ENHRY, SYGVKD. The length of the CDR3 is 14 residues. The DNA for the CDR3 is TGTGCCATCGGGCTATCTACAGGGGAGAGTGAGCAGTACTTC. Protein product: CAIGLSTGESEQYF.

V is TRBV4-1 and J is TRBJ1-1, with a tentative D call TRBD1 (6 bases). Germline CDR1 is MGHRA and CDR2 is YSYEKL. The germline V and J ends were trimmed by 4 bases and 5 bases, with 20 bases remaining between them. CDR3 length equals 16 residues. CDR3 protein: CASSRAGHTVSTEAFF. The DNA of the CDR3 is TGCGCCAGCAGCCGAGCGGGACACACCGTGAGTACTGAAGCTTTCTTT.

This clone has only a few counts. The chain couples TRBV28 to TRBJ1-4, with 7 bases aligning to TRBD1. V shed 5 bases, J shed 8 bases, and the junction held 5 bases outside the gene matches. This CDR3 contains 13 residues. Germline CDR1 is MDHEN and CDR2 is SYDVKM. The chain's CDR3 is CASSIDRVEKLFF. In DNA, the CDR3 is TGTGCCAGCAGTATTGACAGGGTCGAAAAACTGTTTTTT.

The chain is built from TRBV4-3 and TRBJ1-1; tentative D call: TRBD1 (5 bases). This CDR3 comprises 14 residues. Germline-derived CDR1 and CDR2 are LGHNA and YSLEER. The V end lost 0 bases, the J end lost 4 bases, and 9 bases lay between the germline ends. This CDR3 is CASSQDTGGTEAFF. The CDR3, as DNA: TGCGCCAGCAGCCAAGATACGGGGGGCACTGAAGCTTTCTTT.

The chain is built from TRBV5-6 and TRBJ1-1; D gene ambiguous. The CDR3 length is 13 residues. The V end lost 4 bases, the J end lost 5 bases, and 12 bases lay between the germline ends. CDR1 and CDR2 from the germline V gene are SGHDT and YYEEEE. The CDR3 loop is CASSADPGTEAFF. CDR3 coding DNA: TGTGCCAGCAGCGCCGACCCGGGAACTGAAGCTTTCTTT.

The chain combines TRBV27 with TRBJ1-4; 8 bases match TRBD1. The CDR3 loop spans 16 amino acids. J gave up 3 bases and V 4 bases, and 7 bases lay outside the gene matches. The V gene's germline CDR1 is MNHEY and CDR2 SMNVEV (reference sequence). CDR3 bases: TGTGCCAGCAGTTCGCAGGGGGCATGGGCTAATGAAAAACTGTTTTTT. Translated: CASSSQGAWANEKLFF.

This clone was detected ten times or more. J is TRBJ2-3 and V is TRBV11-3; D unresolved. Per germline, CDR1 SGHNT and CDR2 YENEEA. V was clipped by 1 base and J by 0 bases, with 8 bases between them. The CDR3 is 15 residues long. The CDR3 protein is CASSLGAVSTDTQYF. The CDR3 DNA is TGTGCCAGCAGCTTAGGGGCCGTTAGCACAGATACGCAGTATTTT.

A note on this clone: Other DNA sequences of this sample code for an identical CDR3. Written as DNA, the CDR3 is TGTGCCAGCTCCCCCCAAAGCGGAGAAGAGACCCAGTACTTC. Protein product: CASSPQSGEETQYF. The chain carries TRBV18 and TRBJ2-5; TRBD2 might be the D (5 bases). The germline V and J ends were trimmed by 6 bases and 3 bases, with 14 bases remaining between them. The CDR3 length is 14 residues. From germline, CDR1 is KGHSH and CDR2 LQKENI. Using reference TRBV18 and TRBJ2-5 for the parts outside the CDR3, the full variable domain is NAGVMQNPRHLVRRRGQEARLRCSPMKGHSHVYWYRQLPEEGLKFMVYLQKENIIDESGMPKERFSAEFPKEGPSILRIQQVVRGDSAAYFCASSPQSGEETQYFGPGTRLLVL.

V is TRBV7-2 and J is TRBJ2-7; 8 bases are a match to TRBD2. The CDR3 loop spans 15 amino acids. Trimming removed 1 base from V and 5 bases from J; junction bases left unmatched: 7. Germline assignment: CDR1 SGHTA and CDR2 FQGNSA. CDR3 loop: CASSLVGGGSDEQYF. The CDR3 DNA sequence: TGTGCCAGCAGCTTAGTCGGCGGGGGGTCGGACGAGCAGTACTTC.